The 24 T cell receptor beta chains below were found in one sample sequenced in a study of shared clonotypes between healthy human individuals. Selected positively for CCR7 and CD45RO-negative, naive CD8 cells excluded terminally differentiated effector memory CD45RA+ cells. Using immunoSEQ multiplex PCR, the repertoire was profiled, and TCRdb retains in-frame clones only, with some absent. The sample includes 1.5 million to 2.5 million clones, roughly 94% seen only once; the top ten take less than 1.5%. The sample comprised naive CD8+ T cells sorted from blood. These receptors were taken from a man aged 18 to 30 in good health.

This chain joins TRBV29-1 and TRBJ2-5; the D gene is possibly TRBD1 (5 bases). The germline CDR1 and CDR2 sequences are SQVTM and ANQGSEA. V was shortened by 0 bases and J by 1 base, with 6 bases between the two germline ends. The CDR3 runs 13 residues. The chain's CDR3 is CSVEDDSQETQYF. The CDR3 nucleotides are TGCAGCGTTGAAGACGACAGCCAAGAGACCCAGTACTTC.

This clone was counted once. This chain connects TRBV7-9 to TRBJ2-1, with a weak D call TRBD1 (5 bases). V was trimmed by 4 bases and J by 2 bases, leaving 15 bases between them. Per the germline V gene, CDR1 is SEHNR and CDR2 is FQNEAQ (reference sequence). The CDR3 is made up of 16 amino acids. The DNA for the CDR3 is TGTGCCAGCAGCTCCTCCCCAGGGAAGCCCTACAATGAGCAGTTCTTC. Its protein product is CASSSSPGKPYNEQFF.

The rearrangement joins TRBV18 to TRBJ1-2; D gene uncertain. Germline V gives CDR1 KGHSH, CDR2 LQKENI. This CDR3 region has 12 residues. The ends were cut back, 9 bases at V and 7 bases at J, with 15 bases in the middle. The chain's CDR3 is CASHQPGAGYTF. The CDR3 nucleotides are TGTGCCAGTCACCAACCCGGCGCTGGCTACACCTTC.

The V gene is TRBV29-1, the J gene TRBJ2-7; D is ambiguous. The germline V and J ends were trimmed by 3 bases and 2 bases, with 14 bases remaining between them. CDR1 is SQVTM and CDR2 is ANQGSEA in the germline V gene. The CDR3 contains 14 residues. The CDR3 region is CSVDPAAITYEQYF. CDR3 in DNA: TGCAGCGTTGACCCGGCGGCAATTACCTACGAGCAGTACTTC.

This chain uses TRBV7-9 with TRBJ2-7, with D maybe TRBD1 (6 bases). This CDR3 has 15 amino acids. CDR1 and CDR2 (germline): SEHNR, FQNEAQ (reference sequence). Trimming shortened V by 4 bases and J by 1 base, and 14 bases separated the two germline ends. The CDR3 region is CASSWLVQGSYEQYF. The CDR3 nucleotides are TGTGCCAGCAGCTGGTTGGTACAGGGATCCTACGAGCAGTACTTC.

The V gene is TRBV19, the J gene TRBJ2-7; 14 positions match TRBD2. CDR1 and CDR2 (germline): LNHDA, SQIVND (reference sequence). There are 15 residues in the CDR3. J was trimmed by 6 bases and V by 5 bases; bases with no gene match: 6. DNA of the CDR3: TGTGCCAGTAGTGGGAGACTAGCGGGAGGGCTCGAGCAGTACTTC. The encoded protein is CASSGRLAGGLEQYF.

The table lists this clone with a few counts. Other DNA sequences from this sample encode an identical CDR3 as well. The V gene is TRBV7-9, the J gene TRBJ1-1; no definite D call. Between the trimmed V and J ends, which lost 2 bases and 6 bases, there was a span of 7 bases. This CDR3 spans 12 amino acids. The V gene's germline CDR1 is SEHNR and CDR2 FQNEAQ (reference sequence). The CDR3 nucleotides are TGTGCCAGCAGCTTATCCGGTGCTGAAGCTTTCTTT. Translating it yields CASSLSGAEAFF.

This clone appeared once. The same CDR3 is also encoded by other DNA sequences in this sample. The gene calls are TRBV9 and TRBJ2-3; D is undetermined. This CDR3 region has 15 residues. Germline V gene sequence: CDR1 SGDLS, CDR2 YYNGEE. V dropped 0 bases and J dropped 0 bases, with 8 bases sitting between them. The chain's CDR3 is CASSVGPPSTDTQYF. The DNA of the CDR3 is TGTGCCAGCAGCGTAGGACCGCCTAGCACAGATACGCAGTATTTT.

The chain combines TRBV5-6 with TRBJ1-5; no reliable D call. There are 16 residues in the CDR3. CDR1 SGHDT and CDR2 YYEEEE come from the germline V gene. Trimming cost V 2 bases and J 1 base, with 13 bases left between them. CDR3 protein: CASSFGSRGSNQPQHF. CDR3 nucleotides: TGTGCCAGCAGCTTTGGTTCCAGAGGAAGCAATCAGCCCCAGCATTTT. Combining the CDR3 with reference TRBV5-6 and TRBJ1-5 gives the whole variable domain DAGVTQSPTHLIKTRGQQVTLRCSPKSGHDTVSWYQQALGQGPQFIFQYYEEEERQRGNFPDRFSGHQFPNYSSELNVNALLLGDSALYLCASSFGSRGSNQPQHFGDGTRLSIL.

V gene TRBV27 combines with J gene TRBJ2-7, with 9 bases identical to TRBD2. CDR1 MNHEY and CDR2 SMNVEV come from the germline V gene (reference sequence). V trimming: 5 bases; J trimming: 3 bases; junction bases outside the gene matches: 8. The CDR3 length is 15 residues. In DNA form, the CDR3 reads TGTGCCAGCAGTCCCTGGGCTAGCGGGATCTACGAGCAGTACTTC. It translates to CASSPWASGIYEQYF.

This clone was observed a single time. Additional DNA sequences in this sample encode the identical CDR3. The chain carries TRBV7-9 and TRBJ2-1; the D is unclear. Germline V lookup: CDR1 SEHNR, CDR2 FQNEAQ (reference sequence). Trimming removed 1 base from V and 4 bases from J, with 8 bases in between. The CDR3 length is 14 residues. The CDR3 DNA sequence: TGTGCCAGCAGCTTAGGGGGTTCGTACAATGAGCAGTTCTTC. This encodes CASSLGGSYNEQFF.

In its sample, this clone was seen once. The chain joins TRBV28 to TRBJ1-6; 8 bases align to TRBD1. V trimming: 1 base; J trimming: 9 bases; junction bases outside the gene matches: 5. The CDR3 runs 15 residues. Germline lookup yields CDR1 MDHEN and CDR2 SYDVKM. The CDR3 sequence: CASSLYGQGGSPLHF. The CDR3 DNA reads as TGTGCCAGCAGTTTATACGGACAGGGTGGTTCACCCCTCCACTTT.

This sequence joins TRBV4-2 and TRBJ2-1; unclear D gene. The CDR3 loop spans 14 amino acids. CDR1 and CDR2 (germline): LGHNA, YNFKEQ. Deletions cut 0 bases from V and 8 bases from J, with 11 bases between. This CDR3 reads CASSQEQGFDEQFF. As DNA, the CDR3 is TGTGCCAGCAGCCAAGAACAAGGGTTCGATGAGCAGTTCTTC.

This clone has only a few counts. Other nucleotide sequences in the sample specify the same CDR3. The rearrangement uses TRBV10-3 and TRBJ2-7; D is uncertain. Trimming pared 2 bases from V and 5 bases from J, leaving 4 bases between. The germline V gene has CDR1 ENHRY and CDR2 SYGVKD. The CDR3 has 11 residues. DNA of the CDR3: TGTGCCATCAGTGAGGGGAACGAGCAGTACTTC. This sequence encodes CAISEGNEQYF.

The CDR3 region is CASSGPGQGPYEQYF. The CDR3 nucleotides read TGTGCCAGCAGCGGCCCGGGACAGGGACCCTACGAGCAGTACTTC. This chain connects TRBV13 to TRBJ2-7; 9 nucleotides align to TRBD1. CDR1 is PRHDT, CDR2 FYEKMQ, per germline (reference sequence). J was trimmed by 2 bases and V by 5 bases; bases with no gene match: 7. The CDR3 consists of 15 residues.

This chain joins TRBV13 and TRBJ2-3; 8 positions match TRBD2. Trimming at V came to 11 bases and at J to 4 bases, leaving 8 bases not matched to a gene. CDR1 is PRHDT and CDR2 is FYEKMQ in the germline V gene (reference sequence). The CDR3 contains 13 residues. DNA of the CDR3: TGTGCCGGTAGCGGGGCCTCATCAGATACGCAGTATTTT. Protein product: CAGSGASSDTQYF. Supplemented by reference TRBV13 and TRBJ2-3, the full variable domain reads AAGVIQSPRHLIKEKRETATLKCYPIPRHDTVYWYQQGPGQDPQFLISFYEKMQSDKGSIPDRFSAQQFSDYHSELNMSSLELGDSALYFCAGSGASSDTQYFGPGTRLTVL.

This chain uses TRBV29-1 with TRBJ2-7; no reliable D call. This CDR3 contains 13 residues. Trimming cost V 2 bases and J 0 bases, with 8 bases left between them. Germline V gene lookup returns CDR1 SQVTM and CDR2 ANQGSEA. As DNA, the CDR3 is TGCAGCGTTGAACCCAGGAGCTCCTACGAGCAGTACTTC. Residues: CSVEPRSSYEQYF.

The chain uses TRBV28 and TRBJ2-5; 8 nucleotides agree with TRBD1. The germline V gene encodes CDR1 MDHEN and CDR2 SYDVKM. V lost 9 bases, J lost 5 bases, and 11 bases stayed unmatched. The CDR3 is 14 amino acids. CDR3 nucleotides: TGTGCCAGTCACAGGGGGTACGGTTGGGAGACCCAGTACTTC. It encodes CASHRGYGWETQYF.

V usage is TRBV7-6 and J usage is TRBJ2-7; the match to TRBD1 covers 11 bases. Germline loops: CDR1 SGHVS, CDR2 FNYEAQ. V dropped 6 bases and J dropped 0; count of bases not matched to a gene: 4. The CDR3 spans 15 residues. CDR3 residues: CASSLGQGVSYEQYF. CDR3 DNA: TGTGCCAGCAGTTTGGGACAGGGGGTCTCCTACGAGCAGTACTTC.

The sample holds a few counts of this clone. The chain has TRBV19 and TRBJ1-6; tentatively, D is TRBD1 (6 bases). The V gene's germline CDR1 is LNHDA and CDR2 SQIVND (reference sequence). CDR3 length: 16 residues. Between the trimmed V and J ends, which lost 3 bases and 7 bases, there was a span of 16 bases. The CDR3 nucleotides read TGTGCCAGTAGTATGATCCCCGAGACAGGAAATTCACCCCTCCACTTT. Translated, it gives CASSMIPETGNSPLHF.

Of note for this clone: This specimen includes other DNA sequences encoding the same CDR3. The gene calls are TRBV7-9 and TRBJ1-1; tentatively, D is TRBD1 (5 bases). V lost 5 bases and J 1 base, leaving 11 bases between the germline ends. The germline V gene encodes CDR1 SEHNR and CDR2 FQNEAQ (reference sequence). CDR3 size: 14 residues. The CDR3 protein is CASSLPGPNTEAFF. CDR3 in DNA: TGTGCCAGCAGCCTTCCGGGGCCGAACACTGAAGCTTTCTTT.

This clone was seen once. DNA of the CDR3: TGCGCCAGCAGTCAGGGGTCGGTCACTGAAGCTTTCTTT. This gives the protein CASSQGSVTEAFF. The V and J genes are TRBV10-2 and TRBJ1-1; a possible D gene is TRBD1 (6 bases). Looked up from germline, CDR1 is WSHSY and CDR2 is SAAADI. The CDR3 runs 13 residues. The germline V and J ends were trimmed by 5 bases and 4 bases, with 11 bases remaining between them.

The chain links TRBV7-9 to TRBJ1-4, with D uncertain. Germline V CDR1 and CDR2: SEHNR, FQNEAQ (reference sequence). The CDR3 has 15 amino acids. Trimming stripped 1 base from V and 6 bases from J, with 12 bases between. The CDR3 spells CASSLGWGFDEKLFF. The CDR3 DNA sequence: TGTGCCAGCAGCTTAGGGTGGGGTTTCGATGAAAAACTGTTTTTT.

This clone has only one observation. The chain joins TRBV2 to TRBJ2-5, with D unresolved. The germline V and J ends were trimmed by 1 base and 1 base, with 10 bases remaining between them. Germline CDR1 is SNHLY and CDR2 is FYNNEI. The CDR3 length is 15 residues. CDR3 coding DNA: TGTGCCAGCAGTGAAGGCGTAGGGTTCCAAGAGACCCAGTACTTC. It specifies CASSEGVGFQETQYF.